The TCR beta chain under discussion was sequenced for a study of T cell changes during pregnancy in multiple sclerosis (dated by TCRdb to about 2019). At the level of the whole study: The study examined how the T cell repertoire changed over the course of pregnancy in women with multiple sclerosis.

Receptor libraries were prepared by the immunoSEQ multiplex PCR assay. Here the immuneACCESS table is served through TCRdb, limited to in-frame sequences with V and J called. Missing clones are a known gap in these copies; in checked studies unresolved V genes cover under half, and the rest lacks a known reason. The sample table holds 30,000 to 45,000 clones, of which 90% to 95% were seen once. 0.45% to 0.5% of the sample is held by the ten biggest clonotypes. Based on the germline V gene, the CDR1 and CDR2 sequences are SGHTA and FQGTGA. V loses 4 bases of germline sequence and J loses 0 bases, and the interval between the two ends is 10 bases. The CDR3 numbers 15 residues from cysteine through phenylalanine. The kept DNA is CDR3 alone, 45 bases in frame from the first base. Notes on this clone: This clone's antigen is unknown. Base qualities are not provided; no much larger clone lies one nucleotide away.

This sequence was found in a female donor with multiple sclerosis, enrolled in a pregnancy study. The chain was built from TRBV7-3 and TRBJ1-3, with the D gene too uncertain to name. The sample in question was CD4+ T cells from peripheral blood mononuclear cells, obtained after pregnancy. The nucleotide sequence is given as TGTGCCAGCAGCTCCCCGAAGCCCTCTGGAAACACCATATATTTT. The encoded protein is CASSSPKPSGNTIYF. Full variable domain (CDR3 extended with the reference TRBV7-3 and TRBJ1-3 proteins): GAGVSQTPSNKVTEKGKYVELRCDPISGHTALYWYRQSLGQGPEFLIYFQGTGAADDSGLPNDRFFAVRPEGSVSTLKIQRTERGDSAVYLCASSSPKPSGNTIYFGEGSWLTVV.